This TCR beta chain was sequenced for a study of blood T cell repertoires in COVID-19. Trimming took 2 bases from V and 1 from J; bases not matched to a gene: 6. CDR1 is LNHDA and CDR2 is SQIVND in the germline V gene (reference sequence). The CDR3 is made up of 17 amino acids. Original processing methods: Amplification from reference gene primers served as the basis for estimated nucleated cell counts. Profiled with immunoSEQ multiplex PCR; TCRdb holds only in-frame clones, not every one. Clone size and the V and J calls come from that table; the DNA yielded D and trimming. Of tens of thousands of clones in the sample, roughly 84% were seen once.

V gene TRBV19 combines with J gene TRBJ2-5; TRBD1 aligns across 11 bases. This clonotype was obtained from a woman aged 80 or over in a cohort sampled during active or convalescent COVID-19. Sequencing was performed on peripheral blood. Here the CDR3 reads CASSIRGGTGGQETQYF. The CDR3 DNA reads as TGTGCCAGTAGTATACGAGGGGGGACAGGGGGCCAAGAGACCCAGTACTTC. The whole variable domain, filled in from reference TRBV19 and TRBJ2-5, reads DGGITQSPKYLFRKEGQNVTLSCEQNLNHDAMYWYRQDPGQGLRLIYYSQIVNDFQKGDIAEGYSVSREKKESFPLTVTSAQKNPTAFYLCASSIRGGTGGQETQYFGPGTRLLVL.